This T cell receptor (beta chain) was observed in a study of human T cells and chemical hapten exposure (dated by TCRdb to 2020 to 2023). Context from the whole study: The libraries were sequenced as a pool, and the TCR yield per sample differed mostly because of small variations in library volumes within the pool. Peripheral blood TCR repertoire changes were tracked in vivo in alopecia patients during primary and secondary sensitization to the hapten diphenylcyclopropenone (DPC). From each blood RNA sample, both TCR alpha and TCR beta chains were sequenced.

Explained via the paper, the time point label denotes: healthy volunteer bleed at 2 weeks. Total RNA was extracted from unfractionated whole blood that had been collected in Tempus Blood RNA tubes. As TCR sequencing controls, about five healthy volunteers were used, with blood taken at day 0, 2 weeks and 6 weeks. The CDR3 has 14 amino acids, counting the end cysteine and phenylalanine. The sequence is cut down to CDR3 DNA, 42 bases in frame from base 1. V and J are truncated by 3 bases and 1 base respectively, leaving an intervening sequence of 9 bases. Study-wide findings and limitations: After repeated subsampling, the strength of the expansion versus patch-test correlation and the threshold at which it became significant changed. DPC sensitization did not change the number of TCRs with a frequency above 1 in 1000, and there was no evidence of changes in global repertoire structure.

A note on this clonotype: Its antigen is unknown. No per-base quality is available; no much larger clone lies one base away.

Preparation of the library involved RACE. This sample was sequenced with a NextSeq 500. During library preparation, unique molecular identifiers were attached to individual cDNA molecules so that TCRs could be counted quantitatively and reproducibly. The authors' pipeline ran thus. The median number of TCRs per sample was around 100,000, ranging from roughly 20,000 to 700,000. V, J and CDR3 annotation of the TCR reads was performed with the Decombinator software suite. For PS versus PT1 abundance plots, all samples were subsampled to the same number of TCRs (28,000). TCRs were defined as expanded if absent before sensitization and observed at least eight times at the 2-week time point. TCRdb's own reprocessing of the public reads used fastp at Q25 and MiXCR and kept productive beta chains. Identical CDR3 proteins give one entry, which carries the most common genes and DNA. The V and J calls here are based on TCRdb, not the publication. Within this sample are some 120,000 distinct CDR3 sequences, with approximately 9.5% of them counted one time only. The ten largest clones add up to approximately 1.6% of the sample.

The chain links TRBV12-3 or TRBV12-4 with TRBJ1-1; too little of a D gene remains to name it. This TCR derives from a male donor in good health. Some clones in this sample may be carry-over from other donors' samples. Sequenced: whole blood. CDR3 loop: CASSFQERNTEAFF. The nucleotide sequence is TGTGCCAGCAGTTTTCAGGAGAGGAACACTGAAGCTTTCTTT.